This entry lists 25 T cell receptor beta chains sequenced from one sample in a study of T cells in Graves' hyperthyroidism and ophthalmopathy. The investigators amplified TCR beta CDR3 regions from RNA transcripts. A set of HTBI primers served as the primers for a first-round RT-PCR of the TCR CDR3. TCRdb used MiXCR to reprocess the multiplex PCR reads, holding one entry per CDR3 protein. This sample has almost 35,000 distinct CDR3 sequences; 52% occur once, and the top ten carry around a quarter. The sequencing input was blood. These receptor sequences come from a middle-aged woman with Graves' ophthalmopathy.

With respect to this clonotype: One junction end disagrees with the germline gene, perhaps due to a read error. This sequence joins TRBV5-1 and TRBJ2-3; 14 nucleotides agree with TRBD2. The CDR3 covers 16 residues. The germline CDR1 and CDR2 sequences are SGHRS and YFSETQ. CDR3 DNA sequence: TGCGCCTGCAGCCAGGGACTAGCGGGGGTCACAGATACGCAGTATTTT. Translated: CACSQGLAGVTDTQYF. Drawing the rest from reference TRBV5-1 and TRBJ2-3, the complete variable domain is KAGVTQTPRYLIKTRGQQVTLSCSPISGHRSVSWYQQTPGQGLQFLFEYFSETQRNKGNFPGRFSGRQFSNSRSEMNVSTLELGDSALYLCACSQGLAGVTDTQYFGPGTRLTVL.

This sequence joins TRBV30 and TRBJ2-3, with no clear D. This CDR3 is 11 amino acids long. V was trimmed by 3 bases and J by 2 bases, leaving 3 bases between them. Germline-derived CDR1 and CDR2 are GTSNPN and SVGIG (reference sequence). For the CDR3, the DNA is TGTGCCTGGAGGTACACAGATACGCAGTATTTT. Translating gives CAWRYTDTQYF.

This clonotype has just a few counts. The genes are TRBV3-2 and TRBJ2-7; the table's D gene call, TRBD2, was not cross checked with the DNA. TRBV3-2 counts as a pseudogene. The CDR3 has 16 amino acids. CDR3 bases: TGTGCCAGCAGCCAAGGGGGGACTAGCGGGGTCGACGATCAGTACTTC. Translating it yields CASSQGGTSGVDDQYF.

V gene TRBV10-3 combines with J gene TRBJ2-5, with no clear D. From germline, CDR1 is ENHRY and CDR2 SYGVKD. CDR3 size: 15 residues. The V end was cut by 3 bases, the J end by 2 bases, with 13 bases between. The CDR3 region has the DNA TGTGCCATCAGTGAACGAGCGCTACCGCAAGAGACCCAGTACTTC. Translation gives CAISERALPQETQYF.

There are a few counts of this clonotype. The chain recombines TRBV24-1 with TRBJ2-7; 10 nucleotides match TRBD2. The germline gives CDR1 KGHDR, CDR2 SFDVKD. V lost 2 bases and J lost 6; bases outside the gene matches: 0. The CDR3 is 13 residues long. The CDR3 here is CATSDSSGSEQYF. The CDR3 region has the DNA TGTGCCACCAGTGATTCTAGCGGGAGCGAGCAGTACTTC.

This clonotype has a count of ten or more. This sequence joins TRBV4-3 and TRBJ2-1; TRBD1 matches 12 bases. After removal of 2 bases from V and 10 bases from J, the junction contained 6 bases not matched to a gene. Germline V lookup: CDR1 LGHNA, CDR2 YSLEER. CDR3 length: 15 amino acids. DNA for the CDR3: TGCGCCAGCAGCCAACCGGGACAGGGGGCAGGGGAGCAGTTCTTC. Protein sequence: CASSQPGQGAGEQFF.

Notes on this clonotype: The missing conserved phenylalanine or tryptophan at the end of this CDR3 makes a read error likely. No DNA is shown, since the ends of the CDR3 on it are uncertain; the CDR3 is the one TCRdb lists. The chain joins TRBV6-4 to TRBJ2-1; the table calls TRBD2, which could not be checked here. With termini counted, the CDR3 has 8 amino acids. In germline, CDR1 is MRHNA, CDR2 SNTAGT. The CDR3: CASSEEGG.

This clonotype is deemed medium-sized (0.01 to 0.1%). V usage is TRBV20-1 and J usage is TRBJ2-3, with 7 bases identical to TRBD1. J was trimmed by 4 bases and V by 5 bases; bases with no gene match: 6. The CDR3 is 13 amino acids. Germline assignment: CDR1 DFQATT and CDR2 SNEGSKA (reference sequence). In DNA, the CDR3 is TGCAGTGCTGGTAGACAGGGCGCAGATACGCAGTATTTT. Amino acid sequence: CSAGRQGADTQYF.

This chain uses TRBV15 with TRBJ2-7, with TRBD1 matching over 9 bases. The V and J ends lost 5 bases and 6 bases, in that order; junction bases with no gene match: 11. Germline CDR1 is LNHNV and CDR2 is YYDKDF (reference sequence). The CDR3 runs 15 residues. The CDR3 here is CATSSRDRVFCEQYF. The CDR3 DNA sequence: TGTGCCACCAGCTCCCGGGACAGGGTCTTTTGCGAGCAGTACTTC.

The rearrangement uses TRBV6-4 and TRBJ1-5; 9 bases fit TRBD1. This CDR3 is built from 15 residues. Germline-derived CDR1 and CDR2 are MRHNA and SNTAGT. Unmatched junction bases numbered 7, after V lost 6 bases and J lost 4 bases. The chain's CDR3 is CASRAGTGINQPQHF. The CDR3, as DNA: TGTGCCAGCAGAGCCGGGACAGGGATTAATCAGCCCCAGCATTTT.

This chain uses TRBV6-6 with TRBJ1-5; 9 positions agree with TRBD1. CDR3 length: 15 amino acids. Germline V lookup: CDR1 MNHNY, CDR2 SVGAGI (reference sequence). The V gene end was trimmed by 6 bases and the J gene end by 0 bases; junction bases not matched to a gene: 3. The CDR3 spells CASRVTGGSNQPQHF. The CDR3 nucleotides read TGTGCCAGCAGGGTGACAGGGGGTAGCAATCAGCCCCAGCATTTT.

The chain employs TRBV4-1 and TRBJ1-3; 10 bases match TRBD1. V trimming: 5 bases; J trimming: 2 bases; junction bases outside the gene matches: 9. The CDR3 is 17 amino acids. Germline V gene lookup returns CDR1 MGHRA and CDR2 YSYEKL. The CDR3 DNA is TGCGCCAGCAGCGGACCGGGACAGGGGCGTGCTGGAAACACCATATATTTT. Its protein is CASSGPGQGRAGNTIYF.

In its sample, this clonotype is medium-sized. The V and J genes are TRBV19 and TRBJ2-3; TRBD1 might be the D (6 bases). The CDR3 sequence is 15 residues long. Germline V gene data show CDR1 as LNHDA and CDR2 as SQIVND (reference sequence). The V gene lost 4 bases and the J gene lost 3 bases, with 14 bases spanning the gap. The CDR3 sequence is CASSTLDSDTDTQYF. CDR3 DNA: TGTGCCAGTAGTACCCTGGACAGCGATACAGATACGCAGTATTTT.

This clonotype was observed a single time. A much larger clone differs from this one at a single base, so this may be a read error. This is likely a read error, given that the CDR3 carries no conserved phenylalanine or tryptophan at its end. The rearrangement uses TRBV12-3 or TRBV12-4 and TRBJ1-1; the D is unclear. There are 15 residues in the CDR3. V lost 3 bases, J lost 1 base, and 12 bases lay in between. The CDR3 region has the DNA TGTGCCAGCAGTTTCGAGCCAGGAAAGAACACTGAAGCTTTCCTT. As protein: CASSFEPGKNTEAFL.

This clonotype qualifies as medium-sized. The V gene is TRBV20-1, the J gene TRBJ2-7; TRBD2 is a possible D gene (6 bases). V lost 6 bases and J lost 4, with 16 bases in between. Germline assignment: CDR1 DFQATT and CDR2 SNEGSKA (reference sequence). The CDR3 has 13 amino acids. DNA for the CDR3: TGCAGTGCCCATCGAGGGGAGGTTTACGAGCAGTACTTC. Protein: CSAHRGEVYEQYF.

This clonotype was counted ten times or more. The CDR3 DNA follows: TGTGCCAGCAGCCCAAGCGGCAGCGAGCAGGCCCGAGAGACCCAGTACTTC. Translation gives CASSPSGSEQARETQYF. This chain links TRBV4-2 with TRBJ2-5, with D possibly TRBD2 on 5 matching bases. The CDR3 runs 17 residues. Germline CDR1 LGHNA, CDR2 YNFKEQ. Trimming removed 4 bases at V and 4 bases at J, with 22 bases between.

V and J are TRBV7-2 and TRBJ1-2; no firm D call. The V gene's germline CDR1 is SGHTA and CDR2 FQGNSA. The CDR3 has 12 residues. Trimming shortened V by 0 bases and J by 9 bases, and 8 bases separated the two germline ends. CDR3 bases: TGTGCCAGCAGCTTAGCAGACGAGAGCTACACCTTC. Protein sequence: CASSLADESYTF.

Concerning this clonotype itself: This CDR3 is missing its conserved last phenylalanine or tryptophan, likely due to a read error. The DNA is left out, because the CDR3 cannot be placed on it with certainty; the CDR3 is given as TCRdb lists it. The rearrangement links TRBV7-9 to TRBJ1-2; TRBD1, the D gene given by the table, was not confirmed from the DNA. The CDR3 extends over 11 residues, inclusive of both ends. CDR1 and CDR2 (germline): SEHNR, FQNEAQ (reference sequence). CDR3 region: CASSPSQGVRP.

This clonotype is labeled as medium-sized (0.01 to 0.1%). This chain uses TRBV7-7 with TRBJ2-2; possibly TRBD1 for D (6 bases). Germline V gene sequence: CDR1 SSHAT, CDR2 FNYEAQ (reference sequence). V lost 5 bases to trimming and J lost 7 bases, with 11 bases between them. The CDR3 has 13 residues. The CDR3 DNA follows: TGTGCCAGCAGCGCACAGGGAAGCGGGGAGCTGTTTTTT. Residues: CASSAQGSGELFF.

Note on this clonotype: Since the CDR3 does not end with the conserved phenylalanine or tryptophan, this likely comes from a read error. This chain uses TRBV18 with TRBJ1-1; D uncertain. Per germline, CDR1 KGHSH and CDR2 LQKENI. CDR3 length: 15 residues. V gave up 6 bases and J gave up 1 base, with 15 bases separating them. In nucleotides, the CDR3 is TGTGCCAGCTCGTATCTTCCCAGGCAGAACACTGAAGCTTTCTTG. Protein: CASSYLPRQNTEAFL.

Many counts were recorded for this clonotype. V usage is TRBV9 and J usage is TRBJ1-1; no clear D. The CDR3 length is 15 residues. Germline-derived CDR1 and CDR2 are SGDLS and YYNGEE. The V end was cut by 3 bases, the J end by 7 bases, with 19 bases between. CDR3 DNA sequence: TGTGCCAGCAGCGCCCACCCCGGGAGAGGGAATGAAGCTTTCTTT. This sequence encodes CASSAHPGRGNEAFF.

This clonotype was recorded many times. The J gene is TRBJ2-2, the V gene TRBV2, with 10 bases identical to TRBD2. Germline V gene data show CDR1 as SNHLY and CDR2 as FYNNEI. The CDR3 length is 15 residues. V lost 4 bases and J lost 4; bases outside the gene matches: 3. CDR3 loop: CASSGSGGITGELFF. In DNA, the CDR3 is TGTGCCAGCAGTGGTAGCGGGGGGATCACCGGGGAGCTGTTTTTT.

This clonotype showed up just a few times. This chain joins TRBV6-1 and TRBJ2-6; tentative D call: TRBD2 (5 bases). Germline CDR1 is MNHNS and CDR2 is SASEGT. Trimming took 6 bases from V and 4 from J, leaving 22 bases between them. This CDR3 has 18 residues. CDR3: CASRPRAPSTGGANVLTF. CDR3 coding DNA: TGTGCCAGCAGACCAAGGGCGCCCTCTACGGGGGGGGCCAACGTCCTGACTTTC.

Turning to this clonotype: Because it lacks the conserved phenylalanine or tryptophan at the end, this CDR3 is likely a read error. Because the CDR3's place on the DNA is in doubt, the DNA is left out and the CDR3 is given as listed by TCRdb. The chain recombines TRBV12-3 or TRBV12-4 with TRBJ1-4. The CDR3 spans 13 residues, counting both ends. This chain's CDR3 is CASSLGTAVSQDL.

This clonotype was observed a handful of times. The CDR3 spells CSARAPNTEAFF. The CDR3 nucleotides are TGCAGTGCTAGAGCACCTAACACTGAAGCTTTCTTT. V gene TRBV20-1 combines with J gene TRBJ1-1; D not resolved. Germline V gene sequence: CDR1 DFQATT, CDR2 SNEGSKA (reference sequence). V was shortened by 1 base and J by 2 bases, with 5 bases between the two germline ends. The CDR3 length is 12 residues.